A single sample is the source of the 10 T cell receptor beta chains below, sequenced in a study of metastatic and nonmetastatic thyroid tumors. Via MiXCR, TCRdb re-called the PCR reads. The table lists about 12,000 clones, 30% to 35% of them singletons, with over 9.5% in the top ten. Nobody among the patients had been given any treatment before thyroid surgery. The sample was tumor tissue. Receptors originate from a female donor with papillary thyroid cancer or a benign thyroid nodule (not recorded which). Some clones in this sample may be carry-over from other donors' samples.

The chain links TRBV9 to TRBJ2-3, with D unclear. V was shortened by 0 bases and J by 0 bases, with 5 bases between the two germline ends. Germline V gene data show CDR1 as SGDLS and CDR2 as YYNGEE. This CDR3 is 14 amino acids long. This chain's CDR3 is CASSVVCSTDTQYF. The CDR3 DNA is TGTGCCAGCAGCGTAGTCTGTAGCACAGATACGCAGTATTTT.

The chain uses TRBV11-1 and TRBJ2-7; TRBD2 matches 8 bases. The CDR3 has 16 amino acids. The V gene end was trimmed by 0 bases and the J gene end by 0 bases; junction bases not matched to a gene: 4. From germline, CDR1 is SGHAT and CDR2 FQDESV (reference sequence). CDR3 DNA sequence: TGTGCCAGCAGCTTAGCCCTAGCGGGCAGCTCCTACGAGCAGTACTTC. As protein: CASSLALAGSSYEQYF.

The J gene is TRBJ1-1, the V gene TRBV11-1; 7 nucleotides match TRBD1. V shed 0 bases and J 0 bases; nucleotides not matched to a gene: 1. CDR1 is SGHAT, CDR2 FQDESV, per germline (reference sequence). The CDR3 covers 15 residues. CDR3 nucleotides: TGTGCCAGCAGCTTAGCGGGACAGCTGAACACTGAAGCTTTCTTT. Translating gives CASSLAGQLNTEAFF.

This clone was found many times. V usage is TRBV30 and J usage is TRBJ1-4, with TRBD1 matching over 8 bases. The CDR3 contains 14 residues. In germline, CDR1 is GTSNPN, CDR2 SVGIG (reference sequence). The trim removed 2 bases at V and 6 bases at J, leaving 5 bases unmatched. The CDR3 DNA reads as TGTGCCTGGAGTCACTCGGACAGGGATGAAAAACTGTTTTTT. It codes for CAWSHSDRDEKLFF.

The rearrangement joins TRBV30 to TRBJ1-2; no clear D. Germline CDR1 reads GTSNPN; CDR2 reads SVGIG (reference sequence). The CDR3 covers 13 residues. V lost 2 bases and J 3 bases, leaving 10 bases between the germline ends. CDR3 amino acids: CAWSSGLDYGYTF. The CDR3 DNA sequence: TGTGCCTGGAGTAGCGGGCTCGACTATGGCTACACCTTC.

This clone has at least ten counts. The chain couples TRBV2 to TRBJ2-1; D gene unclear. Trimming left V 3 bases short and J 0 bases short, with 12 bases between. The CDR3 length is 16 residues. Germline-derived CDR1 and CDR2 are SNHLY and FYNNEI. The CDR3 loop is CASSDGPSSSYNEQFF. Here the CDR3 DNA reads TGTGCCAGCAGTGATGGACCGTCCAGCTCCTACAATGAGCAGTTCTTC.

This clone has ten or more counts. The gene calls are TRBV7-9 and TRBJ1-4; D unresolved. Germline assignment: CDR1 SEHNR and CDR2 FQNEAQ (reference sequence). CDR3 length equals 14 residues. V shed 3 bases and J shed 1 base, with 6 bases lying between them. The CDR3 DNA sequence: TGTGCCAGCAGCTTGGTGGGAACTAATGAAAAACTGTTTTTT. It encodes CASSLVGTNEKLFF.

This clone was seen at least ten times. This chain connects TRBV5-4 to TRBJ1-1, with a weak D call TRBD1 (5 bases). The CDR3 is 14 amino acids. The V gene's germline CDR1 is SGHNT and CDR2 YYREEE (reference sequence). Trimming took 3 bases from V and 1 from J, leaving 10 bases between them. CDR3 loop: CASSYVTENTEAFF. The CDR3, as DNA: TGTGCCAGCAGCTACGTGACAGAGAACACTGAAGCTTTCTTT. The whole variable domain, remainder taken from reference TRBV5-4 and TRBJ1-1, is ETGVTQSPTHLIKTRGQQVTLRCSSQSGHNTVSWYQQALGQGPQFIFQYYREEENGRGNFPPRFSGLQFPNYSSELNVNALELDDSALYLCASSYVTENTEAFFGQGTRLTVV.

This clone was recorded a few times. This chain links TRBV28 with TRBJ1-2; 8 bases agree with TRBD1. This CDR3 has 15 residues. After removal of 7 bases from V and 8 bases from J, the junction contained 15 bases not matched to a gene. The germline V gene encodes CDR1 MDHEN and CDR2 SYDVKM. The CDR3 region is CASTSGTGFPVGYTF. As DNA, the CDR3 is TGTGCCAGCACCTCCGGGACAGGCTTTCCGGTAGGCTACACCTTC.

This clone was detected only a few times. The chain is built from TRBV28 and TRBJ2-3; no firm D call. V lost 3 bases to trimming and J lost 5 bases, with 9 bases between them. The CDR3 loop spans 13 amino acids. Germline CDR1 is MDHEN and CDR2 is SYDVKM. CDR3: CASSFSVGDTQYF. Written as DNA, the CDR3 is TGTGCCAGCAGTTTTTCGGTTGGAGATACGCAGTATTTT.